The 7 T cell receptor beta chains listed next were all sequenced from one sample in a study of blood T cells in healthy people across ages. For the second PCR, which ran for roughly 7 to 11 cycles, a sample-barcoded 5' primer and a J-beta primer mix were used. TCRdb reprocessed the 5' RACE reads with MiXCR, giving one entry per CDR3 protein. The table shows 550,000 to 650,000 distinct CDR3 sequences, with approximately 30% occurring only once. The specimen was blood. The receptors stem from a woman aged 80 or over in good health.

This clonotype was observed a few times. The V call is TRBV7-9, the J call TRBJ1-1; 10 nucleotides line up with TRBD1. This CDR3 has 15 amino acids. Germline CDR1 reads SEHNR; CDR2 reads FQNEAQ (reference sequence). V shed 10 bases and J 0 bases; nucleotides not matched to a gene: 8. The CDR3 coding sequence is TGTGCCACTGGGATGGACAGGGGGATGAACACTGAAGCTTTCTTT. It yields the protein CATGMDRGMNTEAFF.

V and J are TRBV12-3 or TRBV12-4 and TRBJ2-5; 8 nucleotides match TRBD1. The V gene end was trimmed by 4 bases and the J gene end by 5 bases; junction bases not matched to a gene: 9. The CDR3 is made up of 15 amino acids. CDR3 DNA sequence: TGTGCCAGCAGTTCACGCAGGGGGCGCCGGGAGACCCAGTACTTC. Its protein is CASSSRRGRRETQYF.

The V and J genes are TRBV7-3 and TRBJ2-5; D might be TRBD1 (5 bases). The CDR3 runs to 14 residues. V lost 4 bases and J lost 11, with 20 bases in between. In germline, CDR1 is SGHTA, CDR2 FQGTGA. Written as DNA, the CDR3 is TGTGCCAGCAGCTCTGGGGCCTTCGGCGGTGAGCAGTACTTC. Its translation: CASSSGAFGGEQYF.

The chain combines TRBV30 with TRBJ1-6; no clear D. CDR3 length: 13 residues. V was shortened by 3 bases and J by 5 bases, with 8 bases between the two germline ends. CDR1 is GTSNPN and CDR2 is SVGIG in the germline V gene (reference sequence). In nucleotides, the CDR3 is TGTGCCTGGAGCAGTCAGGATAATTCACCCCTCCACTTT. This translates into CAWSSQDNSPLHF.

This clonotype was seen at least ten times. V usage is TRBV3-1 and J usage is TRBJ2-5, with 9 bases matching TRBD2. The CDR3 consists of 16 residues. The V gene's germline CDR1 is LGHDT and CDR2 YNNKEL (reference sequence). V trimming: 2 bases; J trimming: 3 bases; junction bases outside the gene matches: 7. The CDR3 DNA follows: TGTGCCAGCAGCCAATCTAGCGGGATGCAGGAAGAGACCCAGTACTTC. Translating gives CASSQSSGMQEETQYF.

The chain uses TRBV5-4 and TRBJ2-3; 10 bases match TRBD1. This CDR3 contains 16 residues. V gave up 3 bases and J gave up 3 bases; unmatched junction bases: 7. Germline CDR1 and CDR2: SGHNT and YYREEE (reference sequence). The CDR3 loop reads CASSSGQGVRTDTQYF. Here the CDR3 DNA reads TGTGCCAGCAGCTCCGGACAGGGGGTGCGGACAGATACGCAGTATTTT.

This chain joins TRBV20-1 and TRBJ2-7; TRBD2 is a possible D gene (6 bases). V lost 0 bases and J lost 10, with 16 bases in between. The CDR3 totals 13 residues. Germline V gene lookup returns CDR1 DFQATT and CDR2 SNEGSKA (reference sequence). CDR3 protein: CSARDETSRGQYF. CDR3 nucleotides: TGCAGTGCTAGAGATGAGACTAGTCGCGGCCAGTACTTC.